The 18 T cell receptor beta chains below come from one sample, sequenced in a study of blood T cell repertoires in COVID-19. Some clones are missing from TCRdb's copy, which holds only in-frame ones; the method was immunoSEQ multiplex PCR. This table holds around 60,000 clones, 80% found once. Sample: peripheral blood. Receptors were obtained from a man aged 55-75 years with acute or convalescent COVID-19.

J is TRBJ1-1 and V is TRBV5-4; 7 nucleotides match TRBD1. Germline CDR1 SGHNT, CDR2 YYREEE (reference sequence). CDR3 length equals 16 residues. Unmatched junction bases numbered 6, after V lost 1 base and J lost 0 bases. CDR3 sequence (DNA): TGTGCCAGCAGCTTGCAAAACAGGGGATTGAACACTGAAGCTTTCTTT. Translated: CASSLQNRGLNTEAFF.

This clone was counted a few times. The chain joins TRBV6-5 to TRBJ2-6; TRBD1 aligns across 8 bases. Germline assignment: CDR1 MNHEY and CDR2 SVGAGI. J gave up 4 bases and V 10 bases, and 9 bases lay outside the gene matches. This CDR3 contains 15 residues. This CDR3 is CATHRGSTGANVLTF. DNA of the CDR3: TGTGCCACCCACAGGGGGTCGACAGGGGCCAACGTCCTGACTTTC.

The J gene is TRBJ2-5, the V gene TRBV21-1; the D call of TRBD2 is as the table states it, not checked on the DNA. TRBV21-1 is listed as a pseudogene. The CDR3 is 16 amino acids. This CDR3 reads CASSKWRTSGVKTQYF. As DNA, the CDR3 is TGTGCCAGCAGCAAATGGAGGACTAGCGGGGTGAAGACCCAGTACTTC.

The gene calls are TRBV18 and TRBJ2-2; tentatively, D is TRBD2 (6 bases). The V end lost 5 bases, the J end lost 2 bases, and 12 bases lay between the germline ends. The CDR3 covers 15 residues. The germline CDR1 and CDR2 sequences are KGHSH and LQKENI. CDR3 nucleotides: TGTGCCAGCTCAACCGGGACTCCTAACACCGGGGAGCTGTTTTTT. Protein sequence: CASSTGTPNTGELFF.

This clone was detected a few times. V usage is TRBV5-6 and J usage is TRBJ2-1; D is unclear. Per germline, CDR1 SGHDT and CDR2 YYEEEE. This CDR3 comprises 15 residues. V gave up 3 bases and J gave up 0 bases, with 10 bases separating them. The CDR3 DNA reads as TGTGCCAGCAGCTCCACTCGTACCTCCTACAATGAGCAGTTCTTC. This sequence encodes CASSSTRTSYNEQFF.

V gene TRBV9 combines with J gene TRBJ2-2, with 9 bases identical to TRBD2. The length of the CDR3 is 16 residues. The V segment lost 2 bases and the J segment 4 bases; nucleotides outside the gene matches: 6. CDR1 and CDR2 (germline): SGDLS, YYNGEE. This chain's CDR3 is CASSVSSGVVTGELFF. As DNA, the CDR3 is TGTGCCAGCAGCGTTTCTAGCGGGGTAGTCACCGGGGAGCTGTTTTTT.

V usage is TRBV5-1 and J usage is TRBJ2-7; perhaps TRBD1 as D (6 bases). In germline, CDR1 is SGHRS, CDR2 YFSETQ. V lost 0 bases and J lost 4, with 8 bases in between. CDR3 size: 13 residues. As DNA, the CDR3 is TGCGCCAGCAGCTTGGACAGGGAGTACGAGCAGTACTTC. This codes for CASSLDREYEQYF. Full variable domain (missing parts from reference TRBV5-1 and TRBJ2-7): KAGVTQTPRYLIKTRGQQVTLSCSPISGHRSVSWYQQTPGQGLQFLFEYFSETQRNKGNFPGRFSGRQFSNSRSEMNVSTLELGDSALYLCASSLDREYEQYFGPGTRLTVT.

V is TRBV19 and J is TRBJ1-1; D not resolved. Trimming took 2 bases from V and 0 from J, leaving 4 bases between them. The CDR3 consists of 13 residues. Germline assignment: CDR1 LNHDA and CDR2 SQIVND (reference sequence). For the CDR3, the DNA is TGTGCCAGTAGTATACGGTTGAACACTGAAGCTTTCTTT. Translated, it gives CASSIRLNTEAFF.

The J gene is TRBJ1-2, the V gene TRBV7-2; 8 nucleotides align to TRBD1. The CDR3 has 14 amino acids. Germline assignment: CDR1 SGHTA and CDR2 FQGNSA. V lost 8 bases and J lost 5; bases outside the gene matches: 10. The CDR3 sequence is CASPPGGQGYGYTF. The CDR3, as DNA: TGTGCCAGCCCCCCCGGAGGACAGGGTTATGGCTACACCTTC.

The rearrangement links TRBV7-6 to TRBJ2-1; 11 nucleotides align to TRBD2. The germline V gene encodes CDR1 SGHVS and CDR2 FNYEAQ. The CDR3 spans 15 residues. With 1 base clipped from V and 8 bases from J, the junction kept 4 bases outside the gene matches. The CDR3 protein is CASSLELAGADEQFF. CDR3 nucleotides: TGTGCCAGCAGCTTAGAACTAGCGGGGGCCGATGAGCAGTTCTTC.

V usage is TRBV6-5 and J usage is TRBJ2-7, with D unclear. The V gene's germline CDR1 is MNHEY and CDR2 SVGAGI. This CDR3 has 10 residues. Between the trimmed V and J ends, which lost 5 bases and 4 bases, there was a span of 3 bases. The CDR3 sequence is CASSHYEQYF. CDR3 sequence (DNA): TGTGCCAGCAGTCATTACGAGCAGTACTTC.

The chain uses TRBV11-2 and TRBJ1-1; 7 nucleotides match TRBD1. Losses at the gene ends were 5 bases for V and 7 bases for J; bases not matched to a gene: 7. Germline CDR1 and CDR2: SGHAT and FQNNGV. The CDR3 is 13 residues long. This chain's CDR3 is CASSIPGGIEAFF. CDR3 coding DNA: TGTGCCAGCAGCATACCAGGGGGAATTGAAGCTTTCTTT. Looking up the rest from reference TRBV11-2 and TRBJ1-1 gives the full variable domain: EAGVAQSPRYKIIEKRQSVAFWCNPISGHATLYWYQQILGQGPKLLIQFQNNGVVDDSQLPKDRFSAERLKGVDSTLKIQPAKLEDSAVYLCASSIPGGIEAFFGQGTRLTVV.

The V call is TRBV30, the J call TRBJ1-2, with 7 bases that match TRBD1. The CDR3 is made up of 16 amino acids. CDR1 is GTSNPN, CDR2 SVGIG, per germline (reference sequence). Trimming took 3 bases from V and 4 from J; bases not matched to a gene: 14. This CDR3 reads CAWSQVRGAVGYGYTF. As DNA, the CDR3 is TGTGCCTGGAGCCAAGTCAGGGGGGCTGTCGGCTATGGCTACACCTTC.

The chain has TRBV12-5 and TRBJ1-1; 9 nucleotides match TRBD1. The CDR3 is made up of 15 amino acids. Germline V gene sequence: CDR1 LGHNT, CDR2 FRNRAP. V lost 0 bases to trimming and J lost 4 bases; unmatched junction nucleotides: 3. The CDR3 bases are TGTGCTAGTGGTTTGGTACAGGGGGCTGTCACTGAAGCTTTCTTT. Translating gives CASGLVQGAVTEAFF.

V is TRBV15 and J is TRBJ2-1; TRBD2 aligns across 12 bases. There are 19 residues in the CDR3. Germline-derived CDR1 and CDR2 are LNHNV and YYDKDF (reference sequence). Trimming cost V 0 bases and J 6 bases; bases outside gene matches: 12. The CDR3 loop is CATSRDEGGGTSGRNEQFF. CDR3 sequence (DNA): TGTGCCACCAGCAGAGATGAGGGTGGCGGGACTAGCGGGCGCAATGAGCAGTTCTTC.

This chain uses TRBV19 with TRBJ1-5; 7 bases map to TRBD1. The CDR3 has 17 amino acids. Germline V gene lookup returns CDR1 LNHDA and CDR2 SQIVND (reference sequence). Trimming at V came to 3 bases and at J to 3 bases, leaving 11 bases not matched to a gene. CDR3 loop: CASSMPRQGSVNQPQHF. CDR3 sequence (DNA): TGTGCCAGTAGTATGCCGAGACAGGGCTCCGTCAATCAGCCCCAGCATTTT.

This clone was detected once. The chain joins TRBV5-1 to TRBJ2-2; 15 bases align to TRBD2. V dropped 2 bases and J dropped 5; count of bases not matched to a gene: 4. Germline V lookup: CDR1 SGHRS, CDR2 YFSETQ. The CDR3 is made up of 17 amino acids. Written as DNA, the CDR3 is TGCGCCAGCAGCTTCCAGGGACTAGCGGGGGGAACCGGGGAGCTGTTTTTT. This gives the protein CASSFQGLAGGTGELFF.

Comments on this clone: At one boundary the junction diverges from the germline segment, which might be a read error. This rearrangement joins TRBV7-7 to TRBJ2-3; D not certain. Germline CDR1 reads SSHAT; CDR2 reads FNYEAQ (reference sequence). The CDR3 is 15 amino acids. The CDR3 reads CASSLGPGTVDTQYF. DNA for the CDR3: TGTGCTAGCAGCTTAGGCCCAGGAACCGTGGATACGCAGTATTTT.